The clone carrying this TCR beta chain showed up just once. The sample is drawn from a study of blood T cell repertoires in COVID-19. Study-wide context: T cells, B-cell-depleted T cells, or PBMCs provided the cDNA or gDNA that served as material.

Germline CDR1 and CDR2: SGHVS and FQNEAQ. V was clipped by 5 bases and J by 1 base; unmatched bases: 2. This CDR3 has 14 amino acids. The authors' processing: How many nucleated cells were present was estimated from reference gene primer amplification. TCRdb's copy holds only in-frame clones and misses some; the assay was immunoSEQ multiplex PCR. V and J calls and clone size are those listed in that table; D and trimming were worked out from the DNA. Of 200,000 to 250,000 clones listed, around 81% were seen once; the top ten hold 5.5% to 8%. The specimen was peripheral blood. The TCR was taken from a woman aged 60-70 years with active or convalescent COVID-19. The chain employs TRBV7-8 and TRBJ2-1, with 7 bases lining up with TRBD1. CDR3 residues: CASSEGQSYNEQFF. DNA of the CDR3: TGTGCCAGCAGCGAGGGACAGTCCTACAATGAGCAGTTCTTC. Full variable domain (rest looked up from reference TRBV7-8 and TRBJ2-1): GAGVSQSPRYKVAKRGQDVALRCDPISGHVSLFWYQQALGQGPEFLTYFQNEAQLDKSGLPSDRFFAERPEGSVSTLKIQRTQQEDSAVYLCASSEGQSYNEQFFGPGTRLTVL.